Detailed here is one TCR beta chain. Methods used by the authors: Amplifying reference gene primers gave estimates of nucleated cell counts. Sequenced by immunoSEQ multiplex PCR; TCRdb stores in-frame clones only, minus some. The V and J calls and clone size come from that table; D and trimming were worked out from the DNA. The table lists 60,000 to 70,000 clones, 70% to 85% of them singletons. The data are from a study of blood T cell repertoires in COVID-19. Turning to the study itself: T cells, B-cell-depleted T cells, or PBMCs provided the cDNA or gDNA that served as material.

Germline CDR1 is MDHEN and CDR2 is SYDVKM. The CDR3 loop spans 12 amino acids. With V trimmed by 10 bases and J by 5 bases, 7 bases remained unmatched. The gene calls are TRBV28 and TRBJ1-1; the match to TRBD1 covers 7 bases. This receptor was identified in a woman in her seventies with acute or convalescent COVID-19. What was sequenced was peripheral blood. CDR3 bases: TGTGCCACCTCGACAGGGCAAACTGAAGCTTTCTTT. It specifies CATSTGQTEAFF.